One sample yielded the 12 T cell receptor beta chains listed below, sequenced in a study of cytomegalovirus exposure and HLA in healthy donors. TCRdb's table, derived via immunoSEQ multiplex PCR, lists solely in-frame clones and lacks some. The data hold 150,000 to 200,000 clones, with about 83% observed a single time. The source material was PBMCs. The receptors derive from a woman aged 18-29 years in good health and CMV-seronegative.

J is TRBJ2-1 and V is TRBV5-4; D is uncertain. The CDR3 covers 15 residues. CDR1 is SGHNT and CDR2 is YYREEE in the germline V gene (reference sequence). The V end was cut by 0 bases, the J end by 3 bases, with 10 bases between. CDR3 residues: CASSLEHPLYNEQFF. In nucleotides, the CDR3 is TGTGCCAGCAGCTTGGAGCATCCTCTCTACAATGAGCAGTTCTTC.

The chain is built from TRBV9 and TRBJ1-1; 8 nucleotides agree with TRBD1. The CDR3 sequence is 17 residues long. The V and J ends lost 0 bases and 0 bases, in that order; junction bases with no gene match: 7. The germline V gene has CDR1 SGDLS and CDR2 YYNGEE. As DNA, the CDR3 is TGTGCCAGCAGCGTAGGGGGCAGGGGGCTCCTGAACACTGAAGCTTTCTTT. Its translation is CASSVGGRGLLNTEAFF.

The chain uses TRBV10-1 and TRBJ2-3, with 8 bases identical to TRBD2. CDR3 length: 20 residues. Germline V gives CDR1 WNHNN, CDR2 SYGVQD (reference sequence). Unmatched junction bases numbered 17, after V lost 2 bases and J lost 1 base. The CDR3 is CASSEILVIIAGRGTDTQYF. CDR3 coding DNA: TGCGCCAGCAGTGAGATTTTGGTGATCATAGCGGGACGGGGCACAGATACGCAGTATTTT.

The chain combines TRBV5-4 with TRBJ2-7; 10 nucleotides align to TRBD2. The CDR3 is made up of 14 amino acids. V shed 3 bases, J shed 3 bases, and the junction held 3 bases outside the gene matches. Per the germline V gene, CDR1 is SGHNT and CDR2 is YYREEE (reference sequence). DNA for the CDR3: TGTGCCAGCAGCTCGGCTAGCGGGAGCTACGAGCAGTACTTC. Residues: CASSSASGSYEQYF.

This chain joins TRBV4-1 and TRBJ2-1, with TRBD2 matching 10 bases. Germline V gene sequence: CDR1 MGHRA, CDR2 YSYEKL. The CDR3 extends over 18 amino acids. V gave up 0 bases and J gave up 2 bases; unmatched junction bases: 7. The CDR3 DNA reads TGCGCCAGCAGCCAAGATTGGGCTAGCGGGAGACCCTACAATGAGCAGTTCTTC. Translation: CASSQDWASGRPYNEQFF.

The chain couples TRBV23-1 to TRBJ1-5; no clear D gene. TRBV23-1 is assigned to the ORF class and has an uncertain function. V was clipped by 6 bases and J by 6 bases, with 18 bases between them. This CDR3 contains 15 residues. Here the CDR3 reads CASSSSCGAGQPQHF. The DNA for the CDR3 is TGCGCCAGCAGCTCCTCTTGTGGCGCAGGTCAGCCCCAGCATTTT.

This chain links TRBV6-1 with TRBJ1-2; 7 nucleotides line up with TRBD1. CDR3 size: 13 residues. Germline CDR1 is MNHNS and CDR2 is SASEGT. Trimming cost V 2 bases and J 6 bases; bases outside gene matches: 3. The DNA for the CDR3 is TGTGCCAGCAGTGAAAGGGACAGCCATGGCTACACCTTC. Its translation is CASSERDSHGYTF.

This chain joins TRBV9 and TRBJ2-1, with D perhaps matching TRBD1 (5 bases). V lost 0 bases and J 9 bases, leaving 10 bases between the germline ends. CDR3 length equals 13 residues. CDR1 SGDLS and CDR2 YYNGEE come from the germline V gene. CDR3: CASSVVPGLEQFF. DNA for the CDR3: TGTGCCAGCAGCGTAGTGCCAGGGCTTGAGCAGTTCTTC. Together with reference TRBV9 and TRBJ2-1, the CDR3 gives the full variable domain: DSGVTQTPKHLITATGQRVTLRCSPRSGDLSVYWYQQSLDQGLQFLIQYYNGEERAKGNILERFSAQQFPDLHSELNLSSLELGDSALYFCASSVVPGLEQFFGPGTRLTVL.

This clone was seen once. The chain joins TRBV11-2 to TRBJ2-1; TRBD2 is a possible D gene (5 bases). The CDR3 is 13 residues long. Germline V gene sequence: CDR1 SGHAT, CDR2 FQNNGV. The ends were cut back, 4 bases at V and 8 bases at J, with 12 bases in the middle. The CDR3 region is CASSSRLRDEQFF. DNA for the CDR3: TGTGCCAGCAGCTCTAGGTTGAGGGATGAGCAGTTCTTC. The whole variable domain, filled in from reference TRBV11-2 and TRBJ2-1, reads EAGVAQSPRYKIIEKRQSVAFWCNPISGHATLYWYQQILGQGPKLLIQFQNNGVVDDSQLPKDRFSAERLKGVDSTLKIQPAKLEDSAVYLCASSSRLRDEQFFGPGTRLTVL.

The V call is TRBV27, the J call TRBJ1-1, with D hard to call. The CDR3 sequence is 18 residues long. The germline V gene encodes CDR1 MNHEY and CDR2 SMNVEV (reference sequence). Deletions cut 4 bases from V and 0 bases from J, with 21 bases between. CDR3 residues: CASSSGGQVGGLNTEAFF. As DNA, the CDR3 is TGTGCCAGCAGTTCCGGCGGCCAGGTGGGAGGACTGAACACTGAAGCTTTCTTT.

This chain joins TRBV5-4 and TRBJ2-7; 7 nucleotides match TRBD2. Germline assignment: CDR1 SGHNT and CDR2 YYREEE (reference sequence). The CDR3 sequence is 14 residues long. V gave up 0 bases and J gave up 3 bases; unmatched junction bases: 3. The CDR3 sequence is CASSLDLAVYEQYF. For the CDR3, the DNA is TGTGCCAGCAGCTTGGACCTAGCGGTCTACGAGCAGTACTTC.

CDR3 DNA sequence: TGTGCCAGCACCCAGACAGGGGTTCCTGGCTACACCTTC. Translation gives CASTQTGVPGYTF. The chain employs TRBV27 and TRBJ1-2, with 8 positions matching TRBD1. The germline CDR1 and CDR2 sequences are MNHEY and SMNVEV (reference sequence). CDR3 length: 13 residues. V dropped 7 bases and J dropped 7; count of bases not matched to a gene: 8.